This TCR beta chain was identified during a study of PD-L1 blockade in urothelial cancer. Study in general: Bladder-origin urothelial cancer in males described about 90% of the 29 patients. Each patient had 0 to 3 earlier chemotherapy regimens. Across blood samples, T cells had a median count of approximately 130,000.

Regarding this clone: The antigen is undetermined.

Overall study findings and caveats: Prediction of better survival came from below-median pretreatment blood TCR clonality.

This CDR3 has 15 amino acids. V gave up 8 bases and J gave up 2 bases, with 18 bases separating them. Per germline, CDR1 SNHLY and CDR2 FYNNEI. Sequencing was performed with immunoSEQ multiplex PCR; in TCRdb, only in-frame clones are kept and a portion is missing. Of 58,000 or so clones detected, about 82% appear once; the ten largest clones hold less than 3.5%. The chain is built from TRBV2 and TRBJ2-5, with D possibly being TRBD2 (5 bases). The clonotype comes from a man aged 50 or older with urothelial cancer. The sequencing used PBMCs, collected around atezolizumab (anti-PD-L1) treatment. The CDR3 protein is CASVGNPGTQETQYF. CDR3 DNA: TGTGCCAGCGTGGGCAACCCGGGAACTCAAGAGACCCAGTACTTC.